The 18 T cell receptor beta chains in this list originate from one sample, sequenced in a study of PD-L1 blockade in urothelial cancer. Here immunoSEQ multiplex PCR was the method, and the copy in TCRdb shows in-frame clones only, minus some. Among 15,000 to 20,000 clones, around 87% were seen once, and the ten largest hold under 7%. Sequencing used PBMCs, obtained around atezolizumab (anti-PD-L1) treatment. These receptor sequences come from a middle-aged man with urothelial cancer.

The rearrangement links TRBV5-1 to TRBJ2-4; 9 bases are shared with TRBD2. The CDR3 extends over 16 amino acids. The germline V gene has CDR1 SGHRS and CDR2 YFSETQ. Trimming removed 3 bases from V and 0 bases from J; junction bases left unmatched: 4. In nucleotides, the CDR3 is TGCGCCAGCAGCTCCGCGGGGGGGCTAGCCAAAAACATTCAGTACTTC. The encoded protein is CASSSAGGLAKNIQYF.

The CDR3 bases are TGTGCCAGCAGTGGTACCGGGATTCAAACTGAAGGGACCCAGTACTTC. Its protein is CASSGTGIQTEGTQYF. The chain uses TRBV2 and TRBJ2-5; D is possibly TRBD2 (5 bases). Germline CDR1 SNHLY, CDR2 FYNNEI. Trimming shortened V by 4 bases and J by 7 bases, and 22 bases separated the two germline ends. The CDR3 loop spans 16 amino acids.

The chain carries TRBV11-2 and TRBJ1-2, with 8 bases aligning to TRBD1. The CDR3 covers 15 residues. The germline V gene encodes CDR1 SGHAT and CDR2 FQNNGV. Trimming cost V 5 bases and J 0 bases; bases outside gene matches: 5. CDR3 in amino acids: CASSRQGTANYGYTF. DNA of the CDR3: TGTGCCAGCAGCCGACAGGGGACTGCTAACTATGGCTACACCTTC.

The chain links TRBV13 to TRBJ2-1; 12 nucleotides line up with TRBD2. This CDR3 region has 13 residues. Trimming at V came to 3 bases and at J to 15 bases, leaving 6 bases not matched to a gene. Germline lookup yields CDR1 PRHDT and CDR2 FYEKMQ (reference sequence). DNA of the CDR3: TGTGCCAGCAGCTTGACTAGCGGGGGAGGTTGGTTCTTC. Translation: CASSLTSGGGWFF.

In its sample, this clone was seen once. The rearrangement links TRBV9 to TRBJ2-5; TRBD2 matches 7 bases. CDR1 and CDR2 (germline): SGDLS, YYNGEE. The length of the CDR3 is 15 residues. V lost 7 bases and J lost 0; bases outside the gene matches: 9. CDR3 in DNA: TGTGCCAGCCGAAGATGGGGGGGTAACCAAGAGACCCAGTACTTC. Protein sequence: CASRRWGGNQETQYF. Drawing the rest from reference TRBV9 and TRBJ2-5, the complete variable domain is DSGVTQTPKHLITATGQRVTLRCSPRSGDLSVYWYQQSLDQGLQFLIQYYNGEERAKGNILERFSAQQFPDLHSELNLSSLELGDSALYFCASRRWGGNQETQYFGPGTRLLVL.

The J gene is TRBJ2-7, the V gene TRBV27, with 9 positions matching TRBD1. This CDR3 is built from 14 residues. With V trimmed by 5 bases and J by 3 bases, 5 bases remained unmatched. Germline V lookup: CDR1 MNHEY, CDR2 SMNVEV (reference sequence). This CDR3 reads CASSGYRGHYEQYF. The DNA for the CDR3 is TGTGCCAGCAGTGGGTACAGGGGGCACTACGAGCAGTACTTC.

In the case of this clone: At one of its ends the junction is not consistent with the germline gene, which may arise from a read error. V gene TRBV7-7 combines with J gene TRBJ2-1; D might be TRBD2 (6 bases). The V gene's germline CDR1 is SSHAT and CDR2 FNYEAQ (reference sequence). This CDR3 is built from 15 residues. The CDR3 region is CASSPTTSSYNEQFF. DNA for the CDR3: TGTGCTAGCAGCCCCACGACTAGCTCCTACAATGAGCAGTTCTTC. The entire variable domain, with the rest obtained from reference TRBV7-7 and TRBJ2-1, is as follows: GAGVSQSPRYKVTKRGQDVTLRCDPISSHATLYWYQQALGQGPEFLTYFNYEAQPDKSGLPSDRFSAERPEGSISTLTIQRTEQRDSAMYRCASSPTTSSYNEQFFGPGTRLTVL.

V and J are TRBV7-2 and TRBJ1-5; 10 bases agree with TRBD1. From germline, CDR1 is SGHTA and CDR2 FQGNSA. CDR3 size: 15 residues. The trim removed 5 bases at V and 6 bases at J, leaving 7 bases unmatched. CDR3 in amino acids: CASSGTRQGAQPQHF. CDR3 DNA sequence: TGTGCCAGCAGCGGAACTCGACAGGGGGCTCAGCCCCAGCATTTT. The full variable domain, its missing parts supplied by reference TRBV7-2 and TRBJ1-5, is GAGVSQSPSNKVTEKGKDVELRCDPISGHTALYWYRQSLGQGLEFLIYFQGNSAPDKSGLPSDRFSAERTGGSVSTLTIQRTQQEDSAVYLCASSGTRQGAQPQHFGDGTRLSIL.

The chain joins TRBV4-1 to TRBJ1-6; 8 bases are a match to TRBD1. CDR3 length equals 13 residues. CDR1 is MGHRA and CDR2 is YSYEKL in the germline V gene. J was trimmed by 7 bases and V by 6 bases; bases with no gene match: 2. CDR3: CASRRQGNSPLHF. CDR3 nucleotide sequence: TGCGCCAGCAGAAGACAGGGGAATTCACCCCTCCACTTT.

The chain employs TRBV5-1 and TRBJ2-7; D gene unclear. CDR1 is SGHRS and CDR2 is YFSETQ in the germline V gene. The germline V and J ends were trimmed by 0 bases and 1 base, with 5 bases remaining between them. The CDR3 length is 13 residues. The CDR3 sequence: CASSLVSSYEQYF. As DNA, the CDR3 is TGCGCCAGCAGCTTGGTTAGTTCCTACGAGCAGTACTTC. Full variable domain (remainder filled in from reference TRBV5-1 and TRBJ2-7): KAGVTQTPRYLIKTRGQQVTLSCSPISGHRSVSWYQQTPGQGLQFLFEYFSETQRNKGNFPGRFSGRQFSNSRSEMNVSTLELGDSALYLCASSLVSSYEQYFGPGTRLTVT.

The sample holds a few counts of this clone. The chain uses TRBV19 and TRBJ2-1; 11 nucleotides agree with TRBD2. V dropped 3 bases and J dropped 9; count of bases not matched to a gene: 7. CDR3 length: 15 amino acids. Germline CDR1 is LNHDA and CDR2 is SQIVND (reference sequence). CDR3 bases: TGTGCCAGTAGTATCCTAGCGGGAGGAGTCGGTGAGCAGTTCTTC. Protein product: CASSILAGGVGEQFF.

This clone turned up a few times. V is TRBV9 and J is TRBJ1-2; D unclear. Trimming stripped 3 bases from V and 0 bases from J, with 9 bases between. CDR3 length: 14 amino acids. Germline-derived CDR1 and CDR2 are SGDLS and YYNGEE. In nucleotides, the CDR3 is TGTGCCAGCAGCGGCTTGGCAGCTAACTATGGCTACACCTTC. Protein product: CASSGLAANYGYTF.

The genes are TRBV6-1 and TRBJ2-1; unclear D gene. The CDR3 loop spans 14 amino acids. V was cut by 8 bases and J by 3 bases, with 14 bases left in between. Germline assignment: CDR1 MNHNS and CDR2 SASEGT. As DNA, the CDR3 is TGTGCCAGCGGGCGAACGGTTAACTACAATGAGCAGTTCTTC. Its translation: CASGRTVNYNEQFF.

The V and J genes are TRBV5-1 and TRBJ2-3, with 13 bases that match TRBD2. Germline values: CDR1 SGHRS, CDR2 YFSETQ. This CDR3 contains 17 residues. Trimming took 1 base from V and 4 from J; bases not matched to a gene: 6. CDR3 DNA sequence: TGCGCCAGCAGCTTGACTAGCGGGAGGGGCGGGGCAGATACGCAGTATTTT. It is translated as CASSLTSGRGGADTQYF. Complete variable domain (other parts from reference TRBV5-1 and TRBJ2-3): KAGVTQTPRYLIKTRGQQVTLSCSPISGHRSVSWYQQTPGQGLQFLFEYFSETQRNKGNFPGRFSGRQFSNSRSEMNVSTLELGDSALYLCASSLTSGRGGADTQYFGPGTRLTVL.

This chain uses TRBV11-2 with TRBJ2-5; 8 bases agree with TRBD2. The ends lost 5 bases at V and 2 bases at J; junction bases unmatched: 7. CDR1 and CDR2 (germline): SGHAT, FQNNGV. The CDR3 loop spans 15 amino acids. In nucleotides, the CDR3 is TGTGCCAGCAGCCATAAGAGCGGGGGACAAGAGACCCAGTACTTC. Translation: CASSHKSGGQETQYF.

This clone was seen more than once but under ten times. V usage is TRBV2 and J usage is TRBJ2-3, with TRBD2 identical over 13 bases. J gave up 7 bases and V 2 bases, and 15 bases lay outside the gene matches. CDR1 and CDR2 (germline): SNHLY, FYNNEI. The CDR3 runs 19 residues. The CDR3 sequence: CASSERLAGGHPSSYTQYF. The DNA of the CDR3 is TGTGCCAGCAGTGAAAGACTAGCGGGGGGCCATCCTTCTAGCTATACGCAGTATTTT.

This chain connects TRBV4-3 to TRBJ2-1, with 9 bases lining up with TRBD2. The CDR3 contains 16 residues. With 0 bases clipped from V and 5 bases from J, the junction kept 5 bases outside the gene matches. The germline gives CDR1 LGHNA, CDR2 YSLEER. The CDR3 DNA is TGCGCCAGCAGCCAAGACTGGACTAGCGCAAACAATGAGCAGTTCTTC. Translated: CASSQDWTSANNEQFF.

This chain connects TRBV5-1 to TRBJ2-4; TRBD1 matches at 9 bases. V lost 3 bases to trimming and J lost 7 bases; unmatched junction nucleotides: 5. The CDR3 contains 14 residues. In germline, CDR1 is SGHRS, CDR2 YFSETQ. The CDR3 region is CASSSGTGTNIQYF. CDR3 sequence (DNA): TGCGCCAGCAGCTCGGGGACAGGGACCAACATTCAGTACTTC. Drawing the rest from reference TRBV5-1 and TRBJ2-4, the complete variable domain is KAGVTQTPRYLIKTRGQQVTLSCSPISGHRSVSWYQQTPGQGLQFLFEYFSETQRNKGNFPGRFSGRQFSNSRSEMNVSTLELGDSALYLCASSSGTGTNIQYFGAGTRLSVL.